These 12 T cell receptor beta chains were all obtained from the same sample, sequenced in a study of blood T cell repertoires in COVID-19. The method was immunoSEQ multiplex PCR; TCRdb's version includes in-frame clones alone and lacks a portion of them. The table shows some 260,000 clones, with approximately 86% occurring only once. The source material was peripheral blood. All receptors come from a human donor in a cohort sampled during active COVID-19.

The V gene is TRBV3-1 (or the pseudogene TRBV3-2), the J gene TRBJ2-7, with 7 bases lining up with TRBD2. Germline CDR1 LGHDT, CDR2 YNNKEL (reference sequence). Trimming removed 5 bases from V and 13 bases from J; junction bases left unmatched: 8. This CDR3 has 11 residues. CDR3 region: CASSAGTTSYF. Here the CDR3 DNA reads TGTGCCAGCAGCGCCGGGACTACCTCTTACTTC.

This clone was observed once. The chain carries TRBV9 and TRBJ1-2; D not resolved. The CDR3 spans 14 residues. Germline V gene lookup returns CDR1 SGDLS and CDR2 YYNGEE. Trimming cost V 1 base and J 7 bases, with 14 bases left between them. The CDR3 reads CASSVRDNGLGYTF. The CDR3 region has the DNA TGTGCCAGCAGCGTACGGGATAATGGTCTTGGCTACACCTTC.

J is TRBJ1-5 and V is TRBV27; D is undetermined. Deletions cut 2 bases from V and 4 bases from J, with 9 bases between. Germline-derived CDR1 and CDR2 are MNHEY and SMNVEV (reference sequence). The CDR3 spans 14 residues. The CDR3 region has the DNA TGTGCCAGCAGTTTAGCAAGAGGAAATCAGCCCCAGCATTTT. Its translation: CASSLARGNQPQHF.

This clone was detected only once. J is TRBJ1-2 and V is TRBV4-3; D remains unclear. The CDR3 extends over 15 amino acids. Germline CDR1 and CDR2: LGHNA and YSLEER. V lost 1 base and J lost 2, with 11 bases in between. The CDR3, as DNA: TGCGCCAGCAGCCAAGGGGCAGAATCGAACTATGGCTACACCTTC. This codes for CASSQGAESNYGYTF.

The chain couples TRBV2 to TRBJ2-6; D uncertain. Germline V gene lookup returns CDR1 SNHLY and CDR2 FYNNEI. Trimming stripped 5 bases from V and 2 bases from J, with 16 bases between. This CDR3 region has 17 residues. The CDR3 protein is CASSTIPKSPGANVLTF. CDR3 bases: TGTGCCAGCAGTACCATTCCTAAGAGCCCTGGGGCCAACGTCCTGACTTTC.

This clone was observed a single time. V is TRBV12-3 or TRBV12-4 and J is TRBJ2-7; D might be TRBD1 (5 bases). V lost 1 base to trimming and J lost 7 bases, with 8 bases between them. This CDR3 is 12 amino acids long. The CDR3 DNA sequence: TGTGCCAGCAGTTTAGAGGCAGGGGAGCAGTACTTC. It specifies CASSLEAGEQYF.

CDR3 coding DNA: TGTGCCAGCAGCTTAGAAGTTTCAGCGGGTCCGGGGCAGTACTTC. Its translation: CASSLEVSAGPGQYF. The J gene is TRBJ2-7, the V gene TRBV7-2, with a weak D call TRBD2 (6 bases). The CDR3 is 15 amino acids. Trimming left V 1 base short and J 9 bases short, with 19 bases between. CDR1 SGHTA and CDR2 FQGNSA come from the germline V gene.

This chain joins TRBV7-2 and TRBJ2-7; TRBD2 might be the D (6 bases). V dropped 7 bases and J dropped 2 bases, with 15 bases sitting between them. Germline CDR1 reads SGHTA; CDR2 reads FQGNSA. This CDR3 is 14 amino acids long. CDR3 amino acids: CASNAGTQTYEQYF. CDR3 DNA sequence: TGTGCCAGCAACGCCGGGACTCAGACCTACGAGCAGTACTTC.

The chain joins TRBV4-3 to TRBJ2-5, with 10 bases lining up with TRBD2. Germline V gene sequence: CDR1 LGHNA, CDR2 YSLEER. The CDR3 length is 15 residues. Germline trimming cut 2 bases from V and 5 bases from J; bases unmatched to any gene: 5. CDR3 in amino acids: CASSQPAGGPETQYF. The CDR3 region has the DNA TGCGCCAGCAGCCAACCAGCGGGGGGGCCGGAGACCCAGTACTTC.

The sample holds one count of this clone. This chain links TRBV9 with TRBJ1-2; D is ambiguous. The germline V gene has CDR1 SGDLS and CDR2 YYNGEE. The V end was cut by 3 bases, the J end by 6 bases, with 6 bases between. The CDR3 consists of 11 residues. CDR3 in DNA: TGTGCCAGCAGCGCCTACCATGGCTACACCTTC. This gives the protein CASSAYHGYTF.

The gene calls are TRBV28 and TRBJ2-7, with 7 bases aligning to TRBD1. The V segment lost 5 bases and the J segment 2 bases; nucleotides outside the gene matches: 12. Per the germline V gene, CDR1 is MDHEN and CDR2 is SYDVKM. This CDR3 has 16 residues. In DNA form, the CDR3 reads TGTGCCAGCAGTCCCCTTAGTGTGGGACAGACCTACGAGCAGTACTTC. Residues: CASSPLSVGQTYEQYF.

V and J are TRBV30 and TRBJ2-6, with 9 bases matching TRBD1. This CDR3 has 16 amino acids. J was trimmed by 0 bases and V by 5 bases; bases with no gene match: 5. Germline values: CDR1 GTSNPN, CDR2 SVGIG (reference sequence). CDR3 nucleotide sequence: TGTGCCTGGGGGGACAGGGCTTTCTCTGGGGCCAACGTCCTGACTTTC. Translated, it gives CAWGDRAFSGANVLTF.